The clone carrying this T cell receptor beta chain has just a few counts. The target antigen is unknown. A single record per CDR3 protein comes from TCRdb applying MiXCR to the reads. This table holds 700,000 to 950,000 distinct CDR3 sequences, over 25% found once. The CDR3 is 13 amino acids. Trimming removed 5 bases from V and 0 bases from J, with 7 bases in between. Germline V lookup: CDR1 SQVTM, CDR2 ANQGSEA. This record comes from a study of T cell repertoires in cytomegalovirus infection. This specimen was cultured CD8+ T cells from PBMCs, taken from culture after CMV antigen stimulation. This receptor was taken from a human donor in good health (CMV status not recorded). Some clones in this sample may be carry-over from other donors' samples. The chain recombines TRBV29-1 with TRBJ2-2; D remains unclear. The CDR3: CSVPAPNTGELFF. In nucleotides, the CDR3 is TGCAGCGTTCCAGCCCCGAACACCGGGGAGCTGTTTTTT.